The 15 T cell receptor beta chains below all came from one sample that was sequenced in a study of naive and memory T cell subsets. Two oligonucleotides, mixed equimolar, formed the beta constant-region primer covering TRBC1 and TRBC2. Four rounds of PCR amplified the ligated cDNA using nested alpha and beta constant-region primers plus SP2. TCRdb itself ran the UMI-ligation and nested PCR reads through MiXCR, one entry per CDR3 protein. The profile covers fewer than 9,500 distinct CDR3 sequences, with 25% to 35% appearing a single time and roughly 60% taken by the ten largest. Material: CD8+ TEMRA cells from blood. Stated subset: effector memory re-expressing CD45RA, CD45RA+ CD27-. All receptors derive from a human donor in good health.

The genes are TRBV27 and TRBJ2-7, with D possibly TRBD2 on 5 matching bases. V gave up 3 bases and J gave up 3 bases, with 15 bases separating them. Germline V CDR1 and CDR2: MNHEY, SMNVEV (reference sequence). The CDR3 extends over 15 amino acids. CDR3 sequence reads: CASSLRAATLYEQYF. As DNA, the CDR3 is TGTGCCAGCAGTTTGAGGGCTGCCACCCTCTACGAGCAGTACTTC.

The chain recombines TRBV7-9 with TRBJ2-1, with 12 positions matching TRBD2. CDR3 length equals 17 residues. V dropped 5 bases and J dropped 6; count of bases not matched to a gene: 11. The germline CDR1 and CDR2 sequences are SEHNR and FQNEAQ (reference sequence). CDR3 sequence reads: CASSASPTSGRSNEQFF. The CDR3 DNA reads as TGTGCCAGCAGCGCGAGCCCCACTAGCGGGAGGAGCAATGAGCAGTTCTTC.

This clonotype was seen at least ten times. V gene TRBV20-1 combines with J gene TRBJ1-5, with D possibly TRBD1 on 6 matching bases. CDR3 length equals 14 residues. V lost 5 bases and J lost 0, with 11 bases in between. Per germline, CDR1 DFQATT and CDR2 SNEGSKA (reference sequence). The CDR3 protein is CSAGGQDSNQPQHF. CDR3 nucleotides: TGCAGTGCTGGGGGGCAGGATAGCAATCAGCCCCAGCATTTT.

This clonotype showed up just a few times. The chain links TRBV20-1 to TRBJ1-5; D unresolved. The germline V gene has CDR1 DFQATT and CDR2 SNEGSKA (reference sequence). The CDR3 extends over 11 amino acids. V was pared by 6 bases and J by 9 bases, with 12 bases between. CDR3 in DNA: TGCAGTGCGGGAGACCGATGGCCCCAGCATTTT. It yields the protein CSAGDRWPQHF.

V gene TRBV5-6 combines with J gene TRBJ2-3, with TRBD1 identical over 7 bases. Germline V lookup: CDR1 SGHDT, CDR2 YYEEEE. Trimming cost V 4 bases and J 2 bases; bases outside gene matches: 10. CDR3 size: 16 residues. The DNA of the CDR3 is TGTGCCAGCAGCGGTCCGGGACAGCGGTACACAGATACGCAGTATTTT. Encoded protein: CASSGPGQRYTDTQYF.

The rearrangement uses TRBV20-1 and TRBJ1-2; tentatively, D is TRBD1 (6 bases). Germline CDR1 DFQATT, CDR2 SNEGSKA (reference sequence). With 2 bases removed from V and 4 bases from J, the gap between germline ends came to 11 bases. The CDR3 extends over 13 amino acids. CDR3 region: CSARQTGAYGYTF. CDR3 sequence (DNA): TGCAGTGCTAGACAGACAGGAGCCTATGGCTACACCTTC.

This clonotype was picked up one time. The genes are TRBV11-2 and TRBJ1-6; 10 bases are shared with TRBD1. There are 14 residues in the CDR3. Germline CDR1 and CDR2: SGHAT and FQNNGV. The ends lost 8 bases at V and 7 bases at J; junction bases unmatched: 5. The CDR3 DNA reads TGTGCCAGCGCACCGGGACAGGGGAATTCACCCCTCCACTTT. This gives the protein CASAPGQGNSPLHF. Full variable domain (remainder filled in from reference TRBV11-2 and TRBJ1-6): EAGVAQSPRYKIIEKRQSVAFWCNPISGHATLYWYQQILGQGPKLLIQFQNNGVVDDSQLPKDRFSAERLKGVDSTLKIQPAKLEDSAVYLCASAPGQGNSPLHFGNGTRLTVT.

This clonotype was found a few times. The CDR3, as DNA: TGTGCCAGCAGCTACGGACAGGGTGCAAAGACCCAGTACTTC. It encodes CASSYGQGAKTQYF. The gene calls are TRBV4-2 and TRBJ2-5; 8 positions match TRBD1. The germline V gene encodes CDR1 LGHNA and CDR2 YNFKEQ. The CDR3 contains 14 residues. The V segment lost 5 bases and the J segment 6 bases; nucleotides outside the gene matches: 8.

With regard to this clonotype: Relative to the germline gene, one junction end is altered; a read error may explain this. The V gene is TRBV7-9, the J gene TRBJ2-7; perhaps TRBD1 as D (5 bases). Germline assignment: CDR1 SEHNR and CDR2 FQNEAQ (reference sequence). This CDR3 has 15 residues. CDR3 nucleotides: TGTGCCAGCAGCGTAGCCTGGGGCAGCAACTACGAGCAGTACTTC. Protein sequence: CASSVAWGSNYEQYF. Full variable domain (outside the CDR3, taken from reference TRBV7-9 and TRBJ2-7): DTGVSQNPRHKITKRGQNVTFRCDPISEHNRLYWYRQTLGQGPEFLTYFQNEAQLEKSRLLSDRFSAERPKGSFSTLEIQRTEQGDSAMYLCASSVAWGSNYEQYFGPGTRLTVT.

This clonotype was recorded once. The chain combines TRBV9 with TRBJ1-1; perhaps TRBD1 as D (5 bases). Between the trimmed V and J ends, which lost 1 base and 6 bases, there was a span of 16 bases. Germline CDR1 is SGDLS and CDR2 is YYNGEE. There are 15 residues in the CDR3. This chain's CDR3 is CASSVKEGGGSEAFF. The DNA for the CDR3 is TGTGCCAGCAGCGTAAAGGAAGGCGGGGGTTCTGAAGCTTTCTTT.

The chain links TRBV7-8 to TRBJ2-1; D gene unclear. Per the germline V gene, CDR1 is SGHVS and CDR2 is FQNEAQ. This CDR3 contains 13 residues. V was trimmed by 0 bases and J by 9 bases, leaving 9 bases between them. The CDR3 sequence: CASSLAPGFEQFF. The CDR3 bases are TGTGCCAGCAGCTTAGCCCCTGGGTTTGAGCAGTTCTTC.

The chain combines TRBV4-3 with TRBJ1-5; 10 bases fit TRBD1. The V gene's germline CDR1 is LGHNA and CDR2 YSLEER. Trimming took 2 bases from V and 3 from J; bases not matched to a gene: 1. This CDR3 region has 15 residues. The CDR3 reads CASSQRQGANQPQHF. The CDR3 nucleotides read TGCGCCAGCAGCCAAAGACAGGGGGCCAATCAGCCCCAGCATTTT.

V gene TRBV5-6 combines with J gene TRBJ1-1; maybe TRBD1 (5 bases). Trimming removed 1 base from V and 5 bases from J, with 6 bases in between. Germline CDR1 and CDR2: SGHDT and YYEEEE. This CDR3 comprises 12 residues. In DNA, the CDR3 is TGTGCCAGCAGCTTGAGACAGACTGAAGCTTTCTTT. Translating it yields CASSLRQTEAFF.

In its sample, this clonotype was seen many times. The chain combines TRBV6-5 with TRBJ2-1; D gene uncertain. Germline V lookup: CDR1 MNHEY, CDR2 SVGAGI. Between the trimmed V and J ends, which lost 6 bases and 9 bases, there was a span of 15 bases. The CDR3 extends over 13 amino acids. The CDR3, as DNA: TGTGCCAGCAGCTTCCCTCCGGGCGGTGAGCAGTTCTTC. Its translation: CASSFPPGGEQFF.

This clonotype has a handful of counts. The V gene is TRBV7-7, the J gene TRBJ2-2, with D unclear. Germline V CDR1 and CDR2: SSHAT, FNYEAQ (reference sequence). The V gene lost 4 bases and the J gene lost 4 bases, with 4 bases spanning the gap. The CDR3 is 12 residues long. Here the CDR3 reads CASSSVTGELFF. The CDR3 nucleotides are TGTGCCAGCAGCTCGGTCACCGGGGAGCTGTTTTTT.